This T cell receptor (beta chain) was identified in a study of tumor-infiltrating lymphocytes in primary liver carcinoma. Study overall: Samples gave roughly 3.5 to 7.5 million productive TCRbeta reads, similar across tissue types.

The investigators made TCR beta cDNA from about 0.45 ug total RNA, using a constant-region primer. What produced the TCR beta libraries was three nested multiplex PCR rounds using slightly modified ARM-PCR. Each of the first two PCR rounds ran approximately 10 cycles with TRBV1-TRBV30 forward and C-beta reverse primers. MiXCR was run by TCRdb on the multiplex PCR reads, yielding one entry per CDR3 protein. This sample has roughly 80,000 distinct CDR3 sequences, with about two thirds found just once. Germline values: CDR1 SGHAT, CDR2 FQNNGV. CDR3 length: 17 residues. Study results and caveats: Blood's top-250-clone fraction was significantly lower than that of tumors (p = 0.039).

On this clonotype: The target antigen is unknown. Relative to the germline gene, one junction end is altered; a read error may explain this.

Co-extracting RNA and DNA was done with roughly 17-34 mg of unsorted bulk tissue as input. This receptor was identified in a woman in her fifties or sixties with primary liver carcinoma and hepatitis B virus infection. The rearrangement joins TRBV11-2 to TRBJ2-1; weak D call: TRBD2 (5 bases). Specimen: liver tumor tissue from sampling region 4. Specified subset: tumor region T4, right-lateral pole. CDR3 nucleotides: TGTGCTAGCAGCCTAGGTCTGGTAGCGAGAGGGCCGAATGAGCAGTTCTTC. The encoded protein is CASSLGLVARGPNEQFF. The complete variable domain, with remaining parts taken from reference TRBV11-2 and TRBJ2-1, reads EAGVAQSPRYKIIEKRQSVAFWCNPISGHATLYWYQQILGQGPKLLIQFQNNGVVDDSQLPKDRFSAERLKGVDSTLKIQPAKLEDSAVYLCASSLGLVARGPNEQFFGPGTRLTVL.